This T cell receptor beta chain was observed in a study of T cells after yellow fever vaccination (dated by TCRdb to the late 2010s). Looking at the study overall: Using CD3, CD45RA, CCR7 and CD95 staining, memory subsets (EM, EMRA, CM and Tscm) were sorted on a BD FACS Aria III. The SMART-Seq v4 Ultra Low Input RNA kit was used to prepare libraries from fractions with low cell numbers. To follow T-cell clones before and after primary and booster YFV17D yellow fever vaccination, bulk TCR alpha and beta repertoires were sequenced over time. The cohort comprised two healthy male donors, one aged 18 to 30 and one aged 30 to 40 years. Blood was drawn at multiple timepoints before and after primary and secondary immunization, with bulk PBMC replicates and cell subsets isolated. Memory subsets were sorted on days 0, 15 and 45 and at 18 months following primary vaccination, and on days 0, 15 and 45 following the 30-year booster. Beyond this particular receptor, the publication reports: In the sorted memory subsets on day 0, nearly all vaccine-responding clonotypes were below the level of detection. Because abundant contaminating clonotypes from the bulk population could be contained in FACS-sorted repertoires, computational filtering was required. Most clones expanded after primary vaccination were re-detected after the booster (almost 98% of CD4 and 88% of CD8), suggesting broad memory maintenance. A small fraction of clonotypes showed up in both the CD4 and CD8 compartments, probably as a result of convergent recombination. The secondary T-cell response was weaker than the primary response but faster, peaking on day 5 instead of day 15. Only a couple of donors were included in the study, so the extent to which the findings can be generalized is limited.

Synthesis of TCR cDNA relied on 5'RACE template switching, a step that introduced a universal primer site along with unique molecular identifiers. Priming of cDNA synthesis was performed from both the TCR alpha and TCR beta constant segments. Library amplification involved two PCR steps, and the second step added sample barcodes and sequencing adapters. Libraries were sequenced on Illumina HiSeq 2500 (2x100 bp) or NovaSeq (2x150 bp). In the source study's methods: Demultiplexing of reads and collapsing into UMI consensus sequences were performed with MIGEC, and V(D)J alignment was carried out with MiXCR. Vaccine-responding clonotypes were identified with edgeR using replicate PBMC samples, with FDR below 0.01 and a log2 fold change above 5 up to day 15 being required. Bulk clonotypes were assigned CD4 or CD8 identity according to which sequenced CD4 or CD8 repertoire held them at higher abundance. To estimate how each clone was distributed across memory phenotypes, clonotype frequencies in memory subsets were weighted by FACS-sorted cell numbers. TCRdb redid the processing of the public reads, applying fastp at Q25 and MiXCR, and retained in-frame beta chains. Rows are combined by CDR3 protein, so each entry shows the most common genes and DNA. The V and J calls follow TCRdb's processing rather than the paper's. This sample has over 35,000 distinct CDR3 sequences in its table, and more than 6% of those were observed once. The ten largest make up about 10% of the sample.

This clonotype has a handful of counts. The record has no base qualities; no much larger clone is one base away. Compared with germline, V lacks 4 bases and J lacks 5 bases; bases without a gene match: 6. Measured from the cysteine to the phenylalanine, the CDR3 is 14 residues long. CDR3 DNA is the only sequence kept; it has 42 bases, read in frame from the first base. The CDR1 and CDR2 encoded by the germline V gene are SGHRS and YFSETQ. In light of the paper, this sample's treatment or condition label describes: live attenuated yellow fever vaccine strain. PBMCs were isolated from peripheral blood using a standard Ficoll-Paque protocol. For sorted memory subsets, RNA extraction was done with the RNeasy Micro Kit.

Specimen: PBMCs, either bulk or a sorted T-cell subset (CD4+, CD8+, memory, or dextramer-sorted; not recorded which), collected 45 days after the yellow fever booster vaccination. This chain is built from TRBV5-1 and TRBJ2-1; 7 bases in the junction line up with TRBD1. This receptor was identified in a man aged 25-40 years who received the YFV17D yellow fever vaccine. The CDR3: CASSKGQWDNEQFF. The DNA is TGCGCCAGCAGCAAGGGACAGTGGGACAATGAGCAGTTCTTC.